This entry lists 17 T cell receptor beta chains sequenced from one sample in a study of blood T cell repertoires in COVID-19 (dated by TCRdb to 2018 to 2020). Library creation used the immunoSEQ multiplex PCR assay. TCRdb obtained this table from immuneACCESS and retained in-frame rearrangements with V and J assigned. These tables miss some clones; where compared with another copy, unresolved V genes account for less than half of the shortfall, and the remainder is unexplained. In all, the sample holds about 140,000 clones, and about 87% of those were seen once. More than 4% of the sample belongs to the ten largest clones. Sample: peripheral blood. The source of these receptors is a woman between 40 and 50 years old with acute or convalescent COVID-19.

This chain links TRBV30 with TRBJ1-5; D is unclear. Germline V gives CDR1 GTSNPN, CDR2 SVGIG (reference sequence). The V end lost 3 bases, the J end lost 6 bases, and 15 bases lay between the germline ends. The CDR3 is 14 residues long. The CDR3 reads CAWSGVFRGQPQHF. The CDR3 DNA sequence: TGTGCCTGGAGCGGGGTCTTTAGAGGTCAGCCCCAGCATTTT.

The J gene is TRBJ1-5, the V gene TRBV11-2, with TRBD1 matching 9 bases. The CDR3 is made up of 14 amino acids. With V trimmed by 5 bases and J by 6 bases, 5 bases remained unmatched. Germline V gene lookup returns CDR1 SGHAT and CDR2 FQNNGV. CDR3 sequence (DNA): TGTGCCAGCAGCCGGGACAGGGTGGGTCAGCCCCAGCATTTT. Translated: CASSRDRVGQPQHF. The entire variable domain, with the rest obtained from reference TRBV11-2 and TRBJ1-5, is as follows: EAGVAQSPRYKIIEKRQSVAFWCNPISGHATLYWYQQILGQGPKLLIQFQNNGVVDDSQLPKDRFSAERLKGVDSTLKIQPAKLEDSAVYLCASSRDRVGQPQHFGDGTRLSIL.

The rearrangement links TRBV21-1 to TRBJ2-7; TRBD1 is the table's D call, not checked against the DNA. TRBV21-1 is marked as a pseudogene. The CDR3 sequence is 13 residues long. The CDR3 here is CASSRQSPYEQYF. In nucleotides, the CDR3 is TGTGCCAGCAGCCGACAGAGTCCCTACGAGCAGTACTTC.

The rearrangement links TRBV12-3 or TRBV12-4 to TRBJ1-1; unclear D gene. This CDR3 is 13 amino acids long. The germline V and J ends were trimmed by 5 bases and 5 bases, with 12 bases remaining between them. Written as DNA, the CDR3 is TGTGCCAGCAGTGCCGCCCAACGGACTGAAGCTTTCTTT. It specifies CASSAAQRTEAFF.

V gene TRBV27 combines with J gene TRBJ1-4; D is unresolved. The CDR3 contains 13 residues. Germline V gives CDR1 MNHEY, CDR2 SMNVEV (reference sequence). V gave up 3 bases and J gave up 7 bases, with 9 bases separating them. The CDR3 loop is CASSFLSSEKLFF. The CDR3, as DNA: TGTGCCAGCAGTTTCCTCTCTAGTGAAAAACTGTTTTTT.

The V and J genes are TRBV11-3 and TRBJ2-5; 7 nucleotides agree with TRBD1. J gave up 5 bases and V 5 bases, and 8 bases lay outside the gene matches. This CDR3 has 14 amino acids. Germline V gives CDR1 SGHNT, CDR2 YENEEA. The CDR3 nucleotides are TGTGCCAGCAGCATGGGACAGCCCCCGGAGACCCAGTACTTC. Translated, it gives CASSMGQPPETQYF.

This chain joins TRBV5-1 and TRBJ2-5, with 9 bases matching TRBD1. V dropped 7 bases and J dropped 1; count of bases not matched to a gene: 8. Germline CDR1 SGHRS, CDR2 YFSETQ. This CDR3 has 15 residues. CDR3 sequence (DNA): TGCGCCAGCGGAGGACAGGGGTCGGCCCAAGAGACCCAGTACTTC. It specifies CASGGQGSAQETQYF.

The CDR3 bases are TGTGCCAGCTCACCACGGCAGGGTAAATTGGCAGATACGCAGTATTTT. Its protein is CASSPRQGKLADTQYF. The V and J genes are TRBV18 and TRBJ2-3; tentatively, D is TRBD1 (5 bases). Germline CDR1 reads KGHSH; CDR2 reads LQKENI. The CDR3 contains 16 residues. Trimming cost V 1 base and J 4 bases, with 15 bases left between them.

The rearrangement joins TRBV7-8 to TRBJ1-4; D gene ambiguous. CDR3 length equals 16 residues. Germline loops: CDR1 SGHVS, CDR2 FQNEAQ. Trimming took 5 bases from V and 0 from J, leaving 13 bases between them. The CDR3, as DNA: TGTGCCAGCAGCGCCCACTTTCTAGCAACTAATGAAAAACTGTTTTTT. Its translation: CASSAHFLATNEKLFF.

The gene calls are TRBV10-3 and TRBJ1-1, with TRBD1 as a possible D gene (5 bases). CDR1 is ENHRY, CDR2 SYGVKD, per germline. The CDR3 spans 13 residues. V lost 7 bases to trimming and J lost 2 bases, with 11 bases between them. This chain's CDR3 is CAITPTVNTEAFF. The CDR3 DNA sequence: TGTGCCATCACTCCGACAGTTAACACTGAAGCTTTCTTT.

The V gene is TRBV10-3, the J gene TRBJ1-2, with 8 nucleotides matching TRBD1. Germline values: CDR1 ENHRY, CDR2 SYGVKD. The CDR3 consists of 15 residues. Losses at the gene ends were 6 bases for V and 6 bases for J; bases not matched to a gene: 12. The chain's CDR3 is CAISPYRGEVHGYTF. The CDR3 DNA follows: TGTGCCATCAGCCCCTACAGGGGGGAAGTGCATGGCTACACCTTC.

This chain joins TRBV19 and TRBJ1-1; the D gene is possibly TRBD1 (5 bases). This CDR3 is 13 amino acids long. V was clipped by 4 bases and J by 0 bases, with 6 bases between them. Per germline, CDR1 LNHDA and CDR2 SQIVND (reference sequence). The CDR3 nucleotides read TGTGCCAGTAGTAAGGGGCTGAACACTGAAGCTTTCTTT. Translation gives CASSKGLNTEAFF.

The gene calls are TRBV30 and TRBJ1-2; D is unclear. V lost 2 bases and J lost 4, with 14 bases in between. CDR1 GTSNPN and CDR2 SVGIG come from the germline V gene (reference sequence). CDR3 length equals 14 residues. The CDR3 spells CAWSIAGLSYGYTF. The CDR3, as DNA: TGTGCCTGGAGTATAGCGGGCCTCAGCTATGGCTACACCTTC.

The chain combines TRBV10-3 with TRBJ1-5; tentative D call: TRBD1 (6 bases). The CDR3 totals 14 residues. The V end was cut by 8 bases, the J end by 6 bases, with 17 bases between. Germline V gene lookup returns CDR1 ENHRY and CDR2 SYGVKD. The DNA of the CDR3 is TGTGCCATCGCTGAGGGGGGGGGCGGTCAGCCCCAGCATTTT. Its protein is CAIAEGGGGQPQHF.

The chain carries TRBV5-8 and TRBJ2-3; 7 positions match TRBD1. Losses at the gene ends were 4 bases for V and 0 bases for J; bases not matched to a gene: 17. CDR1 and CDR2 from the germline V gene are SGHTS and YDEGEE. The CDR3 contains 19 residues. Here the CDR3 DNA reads TGTGCCAGCAGCGGTAACCGGGACAGCCTCTCTCCTAGCACAGATACGCAGTATTTT. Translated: CASSGNRDSLSPSTDTQYF.

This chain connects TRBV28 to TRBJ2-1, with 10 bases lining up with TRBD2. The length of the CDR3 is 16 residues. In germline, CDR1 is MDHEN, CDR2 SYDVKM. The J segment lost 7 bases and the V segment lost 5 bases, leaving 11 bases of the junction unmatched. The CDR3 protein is CASSPQRGGLENEQFF. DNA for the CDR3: TGTGCCAGCAGTCCCCAGCGGGGGGGATTGGAGAATGAGCAGTTCTTC.

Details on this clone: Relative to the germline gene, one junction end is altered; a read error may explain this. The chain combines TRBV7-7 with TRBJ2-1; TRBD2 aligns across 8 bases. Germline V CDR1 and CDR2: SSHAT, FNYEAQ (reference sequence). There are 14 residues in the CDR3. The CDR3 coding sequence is TGTGCTAGCAGCGTTAGCGGGATGGTTAGTGAGCAGTTCTTC. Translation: CASSVSGMVSEQFF.